This T cell receptor beta chain was sequenced during a study of cytomegalovirus exposure and HLA in healthy donors. Study-level results: About 180 TCR beta chains were listed as cytomegalovirus-associated. Most subjects had HLA-A and HLA-B alleles reportedly predicted accurately by TCR beta sequences.

As for this clone: Its antigen is currently unknown.

Germline V lookup: CDR1 SGHAT, CDR2 FQNNGV. Trimming removed 9 bases at V and 4 bases at J, with 10 bases between. The CDR3 sequence is 11 residues long. The PCR made use of 60 Vbeta and 13 Jbeta primers. Profiling relied on immunoSEQ multiplex PCR, and the TCRdb table lists in-frame clones only, not all of them. The sample has 150,000 or so clones, around 80% seen once. Healthy individuals who donated bone marrow served as the donors. The sequence was obtained from a male donor in good health and CMV-seropositive. Sequencing input: PBMCs. This rearrangement joins TRBV11-2 to TRBJ2-7, with D perhaps matching TRBD2 (5 bases). The CDR3 here is CASRTSYEQYF. In DNA form, the CDR3 reads TGTGCCAGTAGGACTTCGTACGAGCAGTACTTC.